This T cell receptor (beta chain) derives from a study of T-cell memory formation after mild COVID-19. Study-level findings and limits: Second-wave clones that peaked on day 37 lacked confirmed SARS-CoV-2 specificity. Contracting CD8+ clones were enriched in EMRA, CD4+ mainly in CM and EM.

This clonotype was seen a few times. No antigen is known for it. Via MiXCR, TCRdb re-called the 5' RACE reads, giving one row per CDR3 protein. The sample shows tens of thousands of distinct CDR3 sequences, about 13% of them seen only once. The CDR3 is 16 amino acids. Germline lookup yields CDR1 LGHNA and CDR2 YSLEER. V shed 3 bases, J shed 9 bases, and the junction held 12 bases outside the gene matches. Source material: PBMCs or a T cell subset sorted from them (not recorded which). The chain recombines TRBV4-3 with TRBJ2-1, with 9 nucleotides matching TRBD2. The sequence derives from an adult woman who had mild COVID-19 (a few samples of this study predate the infection). Cell type and time point are not known. CDR3 nucleotide sequence: TGCGCCAGCAGCCACGGGGGACTAGCTGGGAAGGGTGAGCAGTTCTTC. It encodes CASSHGGLAGKGEQFF.